This TCR beta chain was sequenced in a study of yellow fever vaccine responses in identical twins. TCRdb passed the RT-PCR reads through MiXCR, listing each CDR3 protein once. The sample carries some 2,000 distinct CDR3 sequences, 75% to 90% recorded once. CDR1 is SGHAT, CDR2 FQNNGV, per germline. This CDR3 is built from 12 residues. Deletions cut 5 bases from V and 7 bases from J, with 12 bases between. Study-wide findings and caveats: Twins reportedly mounted vaccine T cell responses that seemed partly convergent, partly personalized.

As to this clonotype: Its antigen is still unknown.

The input for sequencing was T cells from blood (PBMCs), unsorted or a sorted subset (not recorded which), taken before or after yellow fever vaccination (not recorded which). The clonotype comes from a young woman who received the yellow fever vaccine. The chain uses TRBV11-2 and TRBJ2-7; a weak D match, TRBD2 (5 bases). CDR3 residues: CASSPEGVEQYF. The CDR3 nucleotides are TGTGCCAGCAGCCCAGAGGGAGTTGAGCAGTACTTC.